The 14 T cell receptor beta chains reported below all come from one sample, sequenced in a study of cytomegalovirus exposure and HLA in healthy donors. With 60 Vbeta and 13 Jbeta primers, the PCR was carried out. This table comes from immunoSEQ multiplex PCR, and its TCRdb copy is limited to in-frame clones, with some not included. This repertoire shows 100,000 to 150,000 clones, around three quarters found once; its top ten account for roughly 1.2%. Sequenced: PBMCs. The receptors stem from a female donor in good health and CMV-seronegative.

The gene calls are TRBV5-1 and TRBJ2-1, with TRBD2 as a possible D gene (6 bases). CDR1 SGHRS and CDR2 YFSETQ come from the germline V gene. The CDR3 has 15 amino acids. The ends were cut back, 0 bases at V and 9 bases at J, with 16 bases in the middle. The CDR3 sequence: CASSLVAGSVGEQFF. In nucleotides, the CDR3 is TGCGCCAGCAGCTTGGTTGCGGGGTCTGTGGGTGAGCAGTTCTTC.

V and J are TRBV19 and TRBJ1-4, with 8 bases identical to TRBD1. V trimming: 3 bases; J trimming: 7 bases; junction bases outside the gene matches: 4. Germline lookup yields CDR1 LNHDA and CDR2 SQIVND (reference sequence). The CDR3 spans 14 residues. The CDR3 DNA reads TGTGCCAGTAGTATGGACAGGGATGGTGAAAAACTGTTTTTT. Residues: CASSMDRDGEKLFF.

The chain employs TRBV7-9 and TRBJ1-1, with D possibly matching TRBD1 (6 bases). This CDR3 spans 13 amino acids. The V gene lost 5 bases and the J gene lost 4 bases, with 11 bases spanning the gap. Germline V gene sequence: CDR1 SEHNR, CDR2 FQNEAQ (reference sequence). CDR3 protein: CASSRGGLTEAFF. The CDR3 bases are TGTGCCAGCAGCCGCGGGGGGCTCACTGAAGCTTTCTTT.

This chain uses TRBV5-4 with TRBJ2-1, with TRBD2 matching 7 bases. V dropped 6 bases and J dropped 3; count of bases not matched to a gene: 12. From germline, CDR1 is SGHNT and CDR2 YYREEE (reference sequence). The CDR3 is made up of 16 amino acids. CDR3: CASTSSSGAGYNEQFF. CDR3 DNA sequence: TGTGCCAGCACCTCGTCAAGCGGGGCGGGCTACAATGAGCAGTTCTTC.

The chain carries TRBV15 and TRBJ2-5; 13 nucleotides line up with TRBD2. The V and J ends lost 3 bases and 2 bases, in that order; junction bases with no gene match: 0. The CDR3 consists of 15 residues. Germline loops: CDR1 LNHNV, CDR2 YYDKDF (reference sequence). CDR3 in DNA: TGTGCCACCAGCAGGGGACTAGCGGGACAAGAGACCCAGTACTTC. It is translated as CATSRGLAGQETQYF.

This clone was observed a single time. This chain links TRBV19 with TRBJ2-3, with D uncertain. Trimming took 5 bases from V and 1 from J, leaving 7 bases between them. The V gene's germline CDR1 is LNHDA and CDR2 SQIVND (reference sequence). CDR3 length: 13 residues. CDR3 region: CASSPSGTDTQYF. As DNA, the CDR3 is TGTGCCAGTAGTCCCAGTGGCACAGATACGCAGTATTTT.

The chain carries TRBV13 and TRBJ2-3; TRBD2 matches 14 bases. V lost 7 bases and J lost 5; bases outside the gene matches: 5. Germline V gene sequence: CDR1 PRHDT, CDR2 FYEKMQ (reference sequence). This CDR3 has 15 residues. The CDR3 coding sequence is TGTGCCAGCACCGGGACTAGCGGGGGAAGAGATACGCAGTATTTT. Its translation: CASTGTSGGRDTQYF.

The chain links TRBV19 to TRBJ1-5, with TRBD1 matching over 9 bases. The trim removed 2 bases at V and 3 bases at J, leaving 5 bases unmatched. CDR1 and CDR2 (germline): LNHDA, SQIVND (reference sequence). The CDR3 runs 16 residues. In nucleotides, the CDR3 is TGTGCCAGTAGTATACTGGGACAGGGTGACAATCAGCCCCAGCATTTT. Protein product: CASSILGQGDNQPQHF.

V usage is TRBV7-2 and J usage is TRBJ2-5, with 7 bases lining up with TRBD1. Trimming at V came to 5 bases and at J to 5 bases, leaving 5 bases not matched to a gene. The CDR3 has 13 amino acids. Germline values: CDR1 SGHTA, CDR2 FQGNSA. The CDR3 spells CASSRQGGETQYF. The CDR3 nucleotides read TGTGCCAGCAGCCGACAGGGCGGGGAGACCCAGTACTTC.

This rearrangement joins TRBV5-4 to TRBJ2-1, with 7 positions matching TRBD2. V shed 1 base and J 4 bases; nucleotides not matched to a gene: 8. The CDR3 sequence is 16 residues long. Per germline, CDR1 SGHNT and CDR2 YYREEE (reference sequence). CDR3 sequence: CASSLSRGIPYNEQFF. The DNA of the CDR3 is TGTGCCAGCAGCTTGTCGCGGGGGATCCCATACAATGAGCAGTTCTTC.

The chain is built from TRBV21-1 and TRBJ1-1. TRBV21-1 is flagged as a pseudogene. The CDR3 spans 13 residues. The CDR3 DNA reads TGTGCCAGCAGCCCGCGCCGGAACACTGAAGCTTTCTTT. Protein: CASSPRRNTEAFF.

The V gene is TRBV2, the J gene TRBJ1-1, with a tentative D call TRBD1 (6 bases). Germline CDR1 reads SNHLY; CDR2 reads FYNNEI. The CDR3 covers 13 residues. V shed 6 bases and J shed 0 bases, with 8 bases lying between them. The CDR3 region has the DNA TGTGCCAGCAGAGGACAGTTGAACACTGAAGCTTTCTTT. Translating gives CASRGQLNTEAFF.

The genes are TRBV5-4 and TRBJ2-3, with TRBD2 matching 9 bases. The germline gives CDR1 SGHNT, CDR2 YYREEE (reference sequence). After removal of 3 bases from V and 0 bases from J, the junction contained 2 bases not matched to a gene. The CDR3 is 15 residues long. The CDR3 loop reads CASSSRGGSTDTQYF. The CDR3 DNA reads as TGTGCCAGCAGCTCGCGGGGGGGGAGCACAGATACGCAGTATTTT.

This clone was counted between two and nine times. The CDR3 coding sequence is TGTGCCAGCTCACCACCGATCGGGACTAGCGGGATGTACAATGAGCAGTTCTTC. Its protein is CASSPPIGTSGMYNEQFF. This chain connects TRBV18 to TRBJ2-1; the match to TRBD2 covers 13 bases. The CDR3 sequence is 18 residues long. Per the germline V gene, CDR1 is KGHSH and CDR2 is LQKENI. The V and J ends lost 0 bases and 4 bases, in that order; junction bases with no gene match: 6.